The 30 T cell receptor beta chains below all came from one sample that was sequenced in a study of shared clonotypes between healthy human individuals. The table came from immunoSEQ multiplex PCR; TCRdb's copy has only in-frame clones and leaves some out. The sample consists of a few million clones, under 95% of them appearing once. Sequenced sample: naive CD4+ T cells from PBMCs. Documented subset: CD45RA+ positively selected. The receptors stem from a man in his late teens or twenties in good health. Some clones in this sample may be carry-over from other donors' samples.

The chain couples TRBV5-1 to TRBJ2-6; no clear D gene. The length of the CDR3 is 16 residues. In germline, CDR1 is SGHRS, CDR2 YFSETQ. Trimming took off 2 bases at V and 0 bases at J, with 9 bases between the two ends. CDR3 nucleotide sequence: TGCGCCAGCAGCTTTAGAGCGAGCTCTGGGGCCAACGTCCTGACTTTC. It yields the protein CASSFRASSGANVLTF.

V is TRBV2 and J is TRBJ1-1, with a weak D call TRBD1 (6 bases). Trimming took 7 bases from V and 5 from J, leaving 14 bases between them. The CDR3 length is 13 residues. In germline, CDR1 is SNHLY, CDR2 FYNNEI. CDR3 protein: CASIVEGGTEAFF. DNA of the CDR3: TGTGCCAGCATCGTAGAGGGGGGGACTGAAGCTTTCTTT.

This chain links TRBV10-3 with TRBJ2-7, with a weak D call TRBD2 (6 bases). Looked up from germline, CDR1 is ENHRY and CDR2 is SYGVKD. The CDR3 spans 13 residues. V shed 4 bases and J shed 6 bases, with 13 bases lying between them. The CDR3 loop reads CAISVPSLAEQYF. The CDR3 nucleotides read TGTGCCATCAGTGTACCCTCACTAGCCGAGCAGTACTTC.

The genes are TRBV6-6 and TRBJ2-3, with D perhaps TRBD2 (6 bases). The germline V and J ends were trimmed by 2 bases and 1 base, with 10 bases remaining between them. CDR3 length: 15 residues. Per germline, CDR1 MNHNY and CDR2 SVGAGI (reference sequence). The CDR3 DNA reads as TGTGCCAGCAGTTACGGGCGGGATGGCACAGATACGCAGTATTTT. This gives the protein CASSYGRDGTDTQYF.

The chain links TRBV10-3 to TRBJ1-2, with 8 nucleotides matching TRBD1. V lost 3 bases to trimming and J lost 7 bases; unmatched junction nucleotides: 4. Germline V gene lookup returns CDR1 ENHRY and CDR2 SYGVKD. The CDR3 contains 13 residues. This CDR3 reads CAISDDRGGGYTF. DNA for the CDR3: TGTGCCATCAGTGACGACAGGGGAGGTGGCTACACCTTC.

This rearrangement joins TRBV29-1 to TRBJ2-7; 13 positions match TRBD2. Germline CDR1 and CDR2: SQVTM and ANQGSEA. The CDR3 sequence is 14 residues long. Trimming cost V 6 bases and J 4 bases; bases outside gene matches: 6. The CDR3 sequence is CSVPGLAGAYEQYF. The CDR3 region has the DNA TGCAGCGTCCCCGGACTAGCGGGAGCTTACGAGCAGTACTTC.

This clone was seen once. The same CDR3 is also encoded by other DNA sequences in this sample. The V gene is TRBV5-1, the J gene TRBJ1-5, with D uncertain. V lost 1 base and J lost 5, with 10 bases in between. The CDR3 runs 14 residues. Germline V gene lookup returns CDR1 SGHRS and CDR2 YFSETQ. DNA for the CDR3: TGCGCCAGCAGCTTGTATTCCGGGGATCAGCCCCAGCATTTT. Protein: CASSLYSGDQPQHF.

Regarding this clone: Different DNA sequences within this sample yield the same CDR3. The chain joins TRBV2 to TRBJ2-7, with unresolved D. V lost 4 bases and J 2 bases, leaving 3 bases between the germline ends. Germline loops: CDR1 SNHLY, CDR2 FYNNEI. This CDR3 is built from 11 residues. In nucleotides, the CDR3 is TGTGCCAGCAGTGCTACCTACGAGCAGTACTTC. Encoded protein: CASSATYEQYF.

In the case of this clone: Other DNA variants within this sample encode the same CDR3. The chain couples TRBV18 to TRBJ2-5; D is ambiguous. Germline CDR1 reads KGHSH; CDR2 reads LQKENI. The CDR3 is 11 amino acids. With 3 bases removed from V and 4 bases from J, the gap between germline ends came to 3 bases. The CDR3 region has the DNA TGTGCCAGCTCACCGGGAGAGACCCAGTACTTC. Translating it yields CASSPGETQYF.

The chain employs TRBV5-4 and TRBJ2-5, with a possible D match to TRBD1 (6 bases). Trimming took off 4 bases at V and 2 bases at J, with 12 bases between the two ends. The CDR3 is made up of 14 amino acids. Germline CDR1 and CDR2: SGHNT and YYREEE (reference sequence). The CDR3 DNA sequence: TGTGCCAGCAGCCAAGGACAGCCACAAGAGACCCAGTACTTC. It is translated as CASSQGQPQETQYF.

The V call is TRBV28, the J call TRBJ2-1; 12 positions agree with TRBD1. The V and J ends lost 1 base and 8 bases, in that order; junction bases with no gene match: 6. Germline loops: CDR1 MDHEN, CDR2 SYDVKM. The CDR3 length is 16 residues. The CDR3, as DNA: TGTGCCAGCAGTTTATTGGGGACAGGGGGCAACCATGAGCAGTTCTTC. Its translation: CASSLLGTGGNHEQFF.

The V call is TRBV11-1, the J call TRBJ2-7, with 7 bases lining up with TRBD1. Per germline, CDR1 SGHAT and CDR2 FQDESV (reference sequence). The junction had 11 bases not matched to a gene; V was cut back by 5 bases and J by 4 bases. CDR3 size: 15 residues. The CDR3 spells CASSTDRRVEYEQYF. The CDR3 DNA reads TGTGCCAGCAGCACGGACAGGCGGGTAGAATACGAGCAGTACTTC.

The chain combines TRBV11-2 with TRBJ2-5, with TRBD1 identical over 7 bases. With V trimmed by 5 bases and J by 5 bases, 5 bases remained unmatched. Germline V gene data show CDR1 as SGHAT and CDR2 as FQNNGV. CDR3 length: 13 residues. Written as DNA, the CDR3 is TGTGCCAGCAGCCTCGACAGGGTGGAGACCCAGTACTTC. The encoded protein is CASSLDRVETQYF.

V and J are TRBV2 and TRBJ2-1; 7 positions agree with TRBD2. This CDR3 comprises 13 residues. Germline V CDR1 and CDR2: SNHLY, FYNNEI. V dropped 4 bases and J dropped 6; count of bases not matched to a gene: 3. The CDR3 nucleotides are TGTGCCAGCAGTGTGGCGGGAGCCAATGAGCAGTTCTTC. Amino acids: CASSVAGANEQFF.

The CDR3 sequence is CASSYRGSSGANVLTF. The CDR3, as DNA: TGCGCCAGCAGCTATAGGGGGTCTTCTGGGGCCAACGTCCTGACTTTC. This sequence joins TRBV5-1 and TRBJ2-6; tentative D call: TRBD1 (6 bases). V lost 3 bases, J lost 1 base, and 11 bases lay in between. This CDR3 is built from 16 residues. From germline, CDR1 is SGHRS and CDR2 YFSETQ.

This chain links TRBV5-1 with TRBJ2-2; D might be TRBD2 (5 bases). Germline CDR1 is SGHRS and CDR2 is YFSETQ. Trimming removed 4 bases at V and 3 bases at J, with 10 bases between. This CDR3 has 14 residues. DNA of the CDR3: TGCGCCAGCAGCCTGGAAGCGGACACCGGGGAGCTGTTTTTT. Its translation: CASSLEADTGELFF.

The chain joins TRBV6-5 to TRBJ2-3; 9 positions agree with TRBD1. The trim removed 4 bases at V and 3 bases at J, leaving 8 bases unmatched. CDR1 and CDR2 from the germline V gene are MNHEY and SVGAGI. CDR3 size: 16 residues. The CDR3 region has the DNA TGTGCCAGCAGTTTAACCGGGACAGGGTGGACAGATACGCAGTATTTT. This sequence encodes CASSLTGTGWTDTQYF.

This chain links TRBV5-6 with TRBJ1-4, with 10 bases identical to TRBD1. CDR1 SGHDT and CDR2 YYEEEE come from the germline V gene. Losses at the gene ends were 4 bases for V and 7 bases for J; bases not matched to a gene: 7. The CDR3 totals 15 residues. CDR3 DNA: TGTGCCAGCAGCCCAAGGGGGACAGGGGTTGAAAAACTGTTTTTT. Its protein product is CASSPRGTGVEKLFF.

This sequence joins TRBV28 and TRBJ2-7; tentatively, D is TRBD1 (5 bases). The CDR3 length is 15 residues. The ends were cut back, 0 bases at V and 0 bases at J, with 9 bases in the middle. The germline V gene has CDR1 MDHEN and CDR2 SYDVKM. The CDR3 region has the DNA TGTGCCAGCAGTTTATGGACAGCGAGCTCCTACGAGCAGTACTTC. Translated: CASSLWTASSYEQYF.

V usage is TRBV6-1 and J usage is TRBJ2-1, with 8 bases fitting TRBD2. The CDR3 consists of 16 residues. With V trimmed by 4 bases and J by 6 bases, 11 bases remained unmatched. CDR1 MNHNS and CDR2 SASEGT come from the germline V gene. Here the CDR3 reads CASSGPWGLDPNEQFF. The CDR3 nucleotides read TGTGCCAGCAGTGGACCCTGGGGACTAGACCCCAATGAGCAGTTCTTC.

V and J are TRBV5-1 and TRBJ2-1; D gene ambiguous. CDR1 and CDR2 from the germline V gene are SGHRS and YFSETQ. V lost 3 bases, J lost 2 bases, and 9 bases lay in between. The CDR3 sequence is 14 residues long. The CDR3: CASSSRPPYNEQFF. The CDR3 coding sequence is TGCGCCAGCAGCTCAAGACCGCCCTACAATGAGCAGTTCTTC.

This chain links TRBV6-6 with TRBJ1-3; D unresolved. CDR3 length equals 16 residues. The germline V gene encodes CDR1 MNHNY and CDR2 SVGAGI (reference sequence). V lost 0 bases and J 9 bases, leaving 18 bases between the germline ends. CDR3 protein: CASSYSTPRFGGTIYF. In nucleotides, the CDR3 is TGTGCCAGCAGTTACTCGACTCCAAGGTTCGGAGGCACCATATATTTT.

This clone was observed once. The chain has TRBV14 and TRBJ1-4, with D possibly TRBD1 on 5 matching bases. This CDR3 comprises 20 residues. CDR1 SGHDN and CDR2 FVKESK come from the germline V gene. Trimming removed 0 bases from V and 5 bases from J, with 25 bases in between. CDR3 protein: CASSQDRISGLIGLNEKLFF. DNA for the CDR3: TGTGCCAGCAGCCAAGATAGAATTTCAGGGTTGATCGGCCTAAATGAAAAACTGTTTTTT.

This clone was seen a single time. J is TRBJ1-5 and V is TRBV28, with D hard to call. The CDR3 is made up of 11 amino acids. The V and J ends lost 7 bases and 8 bases respectively, with 9 bases between them. Germline CDR1 is MDHEN and CDR2 is SYDVKM. The CDR3 sequence: CASTTGEPQHF. CDR3 in DNA: TGTGCCAGCACCACCGGAGAGCCCCAGCATTTT. Based on the CDR3 plus reference TRBV28 and TRBJ1-5, the full variable domain is DVKVTQSSRYLVKRTGEKVFLECVQDMDHENMFWYRQDPGLGLRLIYFSYDVKMKEKGDIPEGYSVSREKKERFSLILESASTNQTSMYLCASTTGEPQHFGDGTRLSIL.

V gene TRBV6-5 combines with J gene TRBJ1-5, with D tentatively TRBD1 (6 bases). V was shortened by 4 bases and J by 1 base, with 11 bases between the two germline ends. The CDR3 loop spans 15 amino acids. Germline-derived CDR1 and CDR2 are MNHEY and SVGAGI. The CDR3 sequence is CASSFGGASNQPQHF. Here the CDR3 DNA reads TGTGCCAGCAGTTTCGGGGGCGCAAGCAATCAGCCCCAGCATTTT.

The V and J genes are TRBV6-5 and TRBJ1-2; possible D gene TRBD1, 5 bases. This CDR3 spans 15 amino acids. V was shortened by 6 bases and J by 3 bases, with 17 bases between the two germline ends. Germline CDR1 and CDR2: MNHEY and SVGAGI. The CDR3: CASSPGWDVYYGYTF. CDR3 bases: TGTGCCAGCAGCCCCGGATGGGACGTATACTATGGCTACACCTTC.

The chain has TRBV11-2 and TRBJ1-1, with D possibly matching TRBD1 (5 bases). CDR1 and CDR2 from the germline V gene are SGHAT and FQNNGV. The V end lost 5 bases, the J end lost 8 bases, and 15 bases lay between the germline ends. The CDR3 covers 13 residues. CDR3 in amino acids: CASSSQGVAEAFF. The CDR3 DNA follows: TGTGCCAGCAGCAGTCAGGGCGTCGCCGAAGCTTTCTTT.

V and J are TRBV7-3 and TRBJ2-3; 12 bases fit TRBD2. Germline CDR1 is SGHTA and CDR2 is FQGTGA. J lost 4 bases, V lost 4 bases, and 6 bases had no gene match. CDR3 length: 16 amino acids. The CDR3 DNA is TGTGCCAGCAGCTATCGACTAGCGGGAGATGCAGATACGCAGTATTTT. Protein sequence: CASSYRLAGDADTQYF.

V is TRBV2 and J is TRBJ1-4; D gene ambiguous. The CDR3 loop spans 15 amino acids. Trimming cost V 7 bases and J 0 bases, with 12 bases left between them. From germline, CDR1 is SNHLY and CDR2 FYNNEI. CDR3 nucleotide sequence: TGTGCCAGCATAACGGCCCGACCAACTAATGAAAAACTGTTTTTT. Translating it yields CASITARPTNEKLFF.

V is TRBV7-9 and J is TRBJ2-7, with 7 positions matching TRBD2. V shed 4 bases and J 2 bases; nucleotides not matched to a gene: 11. Germline V lookup: CDR1 SEHNR, CDR2 FQNEAQ (reference sequence). This CDR3 comprises 16 residues. The CDR3 sequence: CASSSDYLAGAYEQYF. The DNA of the CDR3 is TGTGCCAGCAGCTCCGACTATTTAGCGGGCGCCTACGAGCAGTACTTC.